This T cell receptor (beta chain) was recorded in a study of a mutant IDH1 vaccine in newly diagnosed glioma. The overall study: Treated patients were about 60% male, around 38% female, mean age 40.4 years.

Time point: baseline, week 1 (first vaccination visit). Regarding treatment: pre-vaccination baseline after standard-of-care therapy. Astrocytomas found in donors were new, WHO grade 3 or 4, IDH1-mutant and ATRX-lost. Some clones are missing from TCRdb's copy, which holds only in-frame ones; the method was immunoSEQ multiplex PCR. The data contain approximately 54,000 clones, 65% to 85% of them singletons. Concerning this clone itself: As yet, its antigen is unknown.

From germline, CDR1 is SEHNR and CDR2 FQNEAQ (reference sequence). V was cut by 1 base and J by 2 bases, with 11 bases left in between. This CDR3 is built from 15 residues. Study findings and constraints: Seemingly, pseudoprogression had no relation to changes in the top peripheral T cell clonotypes.

The origin of this receptor is a man younger than 30 with glioma. The input for sequencing was PBMCs, taken from a glioma patient treated with radiotherapy, temozolomide or both. V and J are TRBV7-9 and TRBJ1-2, with D tentatively TRBD1 (6 bases). Here the CDR3 DNA reads TGTGCCAGCAGCTTAGTCTTACAGGGCAACTATGGCTACACCTTC. Protein product: CASSLVLQGNYGYTF.